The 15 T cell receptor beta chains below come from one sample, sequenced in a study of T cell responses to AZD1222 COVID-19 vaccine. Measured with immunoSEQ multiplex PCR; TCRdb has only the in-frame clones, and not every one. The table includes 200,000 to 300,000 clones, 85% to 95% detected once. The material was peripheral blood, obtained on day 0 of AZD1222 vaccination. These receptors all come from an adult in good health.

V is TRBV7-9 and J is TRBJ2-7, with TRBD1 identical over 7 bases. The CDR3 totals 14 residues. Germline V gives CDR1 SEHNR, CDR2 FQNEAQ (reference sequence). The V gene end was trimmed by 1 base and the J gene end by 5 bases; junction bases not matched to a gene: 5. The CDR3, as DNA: TGTGCCAGCAGCTTAGGAGACAGGGTCGACGAGCAGTACTTC. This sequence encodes CASSLGDRVDEQYF.

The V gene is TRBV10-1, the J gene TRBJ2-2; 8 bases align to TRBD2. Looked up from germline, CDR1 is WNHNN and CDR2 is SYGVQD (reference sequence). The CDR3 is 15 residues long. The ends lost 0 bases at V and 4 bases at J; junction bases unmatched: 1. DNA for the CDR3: TGCGCCAGCAGTGAGTCGGGGACTAGCACCGGGGAGCTGTTTTTT. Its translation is CASSESGTSTGELFF.

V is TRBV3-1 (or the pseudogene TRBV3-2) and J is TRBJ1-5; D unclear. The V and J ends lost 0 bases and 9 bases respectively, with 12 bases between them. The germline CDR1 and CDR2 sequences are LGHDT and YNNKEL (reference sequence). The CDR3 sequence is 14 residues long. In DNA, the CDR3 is TGTGCCAGCAGCCAAGAGTCCGGGCGGCGGCCCCAGCATTTT. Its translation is CASSQESGRRPQHF.

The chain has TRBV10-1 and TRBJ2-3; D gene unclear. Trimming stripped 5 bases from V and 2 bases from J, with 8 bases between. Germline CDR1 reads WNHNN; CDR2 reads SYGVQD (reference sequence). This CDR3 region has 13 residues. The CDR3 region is CASSPRDTDTQYF. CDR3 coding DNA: TGCGCCAGCAGTCCGAGAGACACAGATACGCAGTATTTT.

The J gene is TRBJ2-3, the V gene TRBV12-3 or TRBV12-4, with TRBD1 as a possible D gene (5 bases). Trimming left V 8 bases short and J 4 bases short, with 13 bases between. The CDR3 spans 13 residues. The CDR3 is CASGAGVSDTQYF. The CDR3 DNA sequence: TGTGCCAGCGGGGCTGGGGTATCAGATACGCAGTATTTT.

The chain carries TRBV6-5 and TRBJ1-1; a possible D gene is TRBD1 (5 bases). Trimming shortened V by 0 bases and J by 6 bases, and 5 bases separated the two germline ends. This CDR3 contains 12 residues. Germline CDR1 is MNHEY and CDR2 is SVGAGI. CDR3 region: CASSYSGAEAFF. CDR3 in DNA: TGTGCCAGCAGTTACTCGGGGGCTGAAGCTTTCTTT.

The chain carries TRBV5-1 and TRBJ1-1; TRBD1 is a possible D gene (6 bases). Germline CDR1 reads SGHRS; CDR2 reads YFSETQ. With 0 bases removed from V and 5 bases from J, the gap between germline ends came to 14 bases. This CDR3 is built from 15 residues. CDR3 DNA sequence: TGCGCCAGCAGCTTGGGCTCGACAGGAGGGACTGAAGCTTTCTTT. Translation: CASSLGSTGGTEAFF.

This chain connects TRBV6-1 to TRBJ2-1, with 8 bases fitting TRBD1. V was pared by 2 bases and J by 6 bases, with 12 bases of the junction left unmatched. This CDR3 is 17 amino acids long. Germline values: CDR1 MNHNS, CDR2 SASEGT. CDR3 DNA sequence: TGTGCCAGCAGTGAAAGGTTCGCGTGGACAGGGTCCAATGAGCAGTTCTTC. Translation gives CASSERFAWTGSNEQFF.

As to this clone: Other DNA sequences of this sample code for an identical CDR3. CDR3 DNA: TGCGCCAGCAGCTTGGAGGGGAACACTGAAGCTTTCTTT. Protein sequence: CASSLEGNTEAFF. The chain combines TRBV5-1 with TRBJ1-1; D remains ambiguous. Germline V gene data show CDR1 as SGHRS and CDR2 as YFSETQ. V lost 0 bases and J lost 1, with 4 bases in between. This CDR3 spans 13 amino acids.

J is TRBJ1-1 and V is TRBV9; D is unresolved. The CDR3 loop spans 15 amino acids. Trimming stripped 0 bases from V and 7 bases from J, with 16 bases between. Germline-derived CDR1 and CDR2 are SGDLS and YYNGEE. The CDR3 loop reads CASSVESAVWDEAFF. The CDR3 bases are TGTGCCAGCAGCGTAGAATCAGCCGTATGGGATGAAGCTTTCTTT. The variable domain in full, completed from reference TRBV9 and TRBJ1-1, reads DSGVTQTPKHLITATGQRVTLRCSPRSGDLSVYWYQQSLDQGLQFLIQYYNGEERAKGNILERFSAQQFPDLHSELNLSSLELGDSALYFCASSVESAVWDEAFFGQGTRLTVV.

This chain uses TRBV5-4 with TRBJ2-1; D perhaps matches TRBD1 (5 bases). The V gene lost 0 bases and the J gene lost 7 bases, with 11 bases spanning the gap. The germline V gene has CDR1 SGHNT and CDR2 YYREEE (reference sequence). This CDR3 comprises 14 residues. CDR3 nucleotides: TGTGCCAGCAGCTTGGACAGGATCGGGAATGAGCAGTTCTTC. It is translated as CASSLDRIGNEQFF.

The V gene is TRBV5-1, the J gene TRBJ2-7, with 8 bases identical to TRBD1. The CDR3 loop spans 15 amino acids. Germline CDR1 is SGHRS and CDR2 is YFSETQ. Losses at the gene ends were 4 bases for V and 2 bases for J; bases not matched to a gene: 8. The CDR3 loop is CASSLGQGATYEQYF. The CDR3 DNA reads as TGCGCCAGCAGCCTAGGACAGGGAGCAACCTACGAGCAGTACTTC.

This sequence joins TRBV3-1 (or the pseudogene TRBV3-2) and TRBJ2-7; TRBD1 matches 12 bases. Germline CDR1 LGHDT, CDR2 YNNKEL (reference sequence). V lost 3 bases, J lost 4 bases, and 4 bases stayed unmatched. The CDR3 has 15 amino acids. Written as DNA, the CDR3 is TGTGCCAGCAGCCAGCCGGGACAGGGGGCGTACGAGCAGTACTTC. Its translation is CASSQPGQGAYEQYF.

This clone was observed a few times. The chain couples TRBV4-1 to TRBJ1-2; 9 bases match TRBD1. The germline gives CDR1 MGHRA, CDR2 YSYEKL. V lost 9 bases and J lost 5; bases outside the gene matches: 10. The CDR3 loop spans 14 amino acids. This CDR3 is CASRDRARGYGYTF. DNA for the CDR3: TGCGCCAGTAGGGACAGGGCCCGGGGGTATGGCTACACCTTC.

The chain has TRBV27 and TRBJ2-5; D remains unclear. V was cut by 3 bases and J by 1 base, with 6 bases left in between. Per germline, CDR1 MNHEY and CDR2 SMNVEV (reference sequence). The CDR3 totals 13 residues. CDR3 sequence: CASSFRTQETQYF. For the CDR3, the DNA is TGTGCCAGCAGTTTTCGCACCCAAGAGACCCAGTACTTC.